This T cell receptor (beta chain) derives from a study of circulating and synovial CD4+ cells in juvenile arthritis (dated by TCRdb to 2013 to 2014). For the wider study: Within each patient, the TCRbeta CDR3 repertoires of synovial CD4 T cells, bulk blood CD4 T cells and circulating HLA-DR+ CD4 T cells were compared. Repertoire sequencing was performed with the aim of confirming enrichment of synovial clonotypes in a circulating synovial-like CD4 T cell subset.

Including cysteine and phenylalanine, the CDR3 has 15 amino acids. Only CDR3 DNA is held: 45 bases, read in frame from base 1. Per the germline V gene, SGHVS is the CDR1 and FQNEAQ is the CDR2. V loses 3 bases of germline sequence and J loses 3 bases, and the interval between the two ends is 12 bases. The sequenced samples came from patients who had active juvenile idiopathic arthritis. Sorting was carried out immediately after cells were thawed, and dead cells were excluded with Live/Dead Fixable Near-IR Stain. This clone was detected once. Its antigen is still unknown. Qualities for individual bases were not recorded, and no much larger clone is one base off. Other nucleotide sequences from this sample produce the same CDR3. Library construction relied on the immunoSEQ multiplex PCR assay. An external provider performed TCRbeta CDR3 sequencing as a commercial service. Concerning the study's data processing: The analyses used productive nucleotide sequences together with amino acid sequences obtained by in silico translation. Diversity was measured as Renyi entropy over a range of alpha values, and the median of 200 repeated subsamples was taken to equalise sample size. Pairwise repertoire distance was calculated as one minus the Chao-modified Jaccard index to correct for under-sampling and was used for clustering. Frequency-weighted overlap with synovial clonotypes was calculated over 200 sample sizes with 200 draws without replacement at each size, and the overlap was reported at the size of the smaller sample. The table comes from immuneACCESS by way of TCRdb, which keeps in-frame sequences with V and J called. Part of the clones is missing from these tables; in studies checked, under half for an unresolved V gene and the rest for unknown reasons. V, J and clone size derive from that table, while D and trimming were established from the DNA sequence. This sample has about 32,000 clones in its table, and nearly 95% of those were observed once. The top ten clonotypes cover 0.55% to 0.85% of the sample.

Broader findings and caveats from the paper: Because overlap with synovium was found to increase with sequencing depth, the full repertoire overlap was likely underestimated by the measured shared-clonotype fractions. Synovial and circulating pathogenic-like lymphocyte repertoires were less diverse than bulk blood CD4 repertoires, with some CPL samples as oligoclonal as synovium. Circulating pathogenic-like lymphocytes were found to cluster with synovial T cells, and a substantially higher fraction of CDR3 sequences was shared with synovium by circulating pathogenic-like lymphocytes than by bulk blood. Because CPL samples and bulk blood CD4 samples differed in T cell genome counts by at least an order of magnitude, sample-size effects were addressed. The difference between circulating pathogenic-like lymphocytes and bulk blood T cells was not detected by traditional Vbeta family usage analysis.

This sequence uses TRBV7-8 and TRBJ1-5; D gene: possibly TRBD1, on 5 matching bases. The receptor comes from a human donor with juvenile idiopathic arthritis. The sample consisted of CD4+ T cells from blood. This receptor carries the CDR3 CASSFQGGNNQPQHF. The nucleotide sequence is TGTGCCAGCAGCTTCCAGGGTGGCAACAATCAGCCCCAGCATTTT. With all but the CDR3 taken from the reference TRBV7-8 and TRBJ1-5 genes, the full variable domain is: GAGVSQSPRYKVAKRGQDVALRCDPISGHVSLFWYQQALGQGPEFLTYFQNEAQLDKSGLPSDRFFAERPEGSVSTLKIQRTQQEDSAVYLCASSFQGGNNQPQHFGDGTRLSIL.